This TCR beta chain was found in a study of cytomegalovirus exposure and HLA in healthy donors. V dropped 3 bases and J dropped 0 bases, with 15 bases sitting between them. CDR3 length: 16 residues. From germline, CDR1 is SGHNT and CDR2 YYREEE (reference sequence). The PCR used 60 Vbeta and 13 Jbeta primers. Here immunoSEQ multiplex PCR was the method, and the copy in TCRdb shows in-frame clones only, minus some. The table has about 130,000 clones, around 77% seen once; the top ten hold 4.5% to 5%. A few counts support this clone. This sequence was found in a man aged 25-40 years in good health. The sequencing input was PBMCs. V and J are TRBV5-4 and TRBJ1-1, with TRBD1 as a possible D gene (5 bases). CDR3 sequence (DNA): TGTGCCAGCAGCTCCCTGGGGGGGAACCTGAACACTGAAGCTTTCTTT. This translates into CASSSLGGNLNTEAFF.